A selection of T cell receptor beta chains follows, all from one sample in a study of blood T cell repertoires in COVID-19. Sequencing was performed with immunoSEQ multiplex PCR; in TCRdb, only in-frame clones are kept and a portion is missing. The table has approximately 300,000 clones, just under 90% seen once. The source material was peripheral blood. These receptors were obtained from a woman under 40 with COVID-19, enrolled during active disease. Both conserved end residues are part of each CDR3. The order of the fields is J gene, clone size, D gene, V gene, CDR3 DNA, CDR3 protein. The D gene is left open where the match is weak. Only some rows state a clone size, as once, few, many or a class for expanded clones.

>TRBJ1-5|once|TRBD1|TRBV6-2/TRBV6-3
TGTGCCAGCAGTTACGGGGCCGCGATCCGGGACAGTCTCAATCAGCCCCAGCATTTT
CASSYGAAIRDSLNQPQHF
>TRBJ1-6|-|-|TRBV5-6
TGTGCCAGCAGCCCACAGGGTTATCCAAATTCACCCCTCCACTTT
CASSPQGYPNSPLHF
>TRBJ1-2|-|-|TRBV6-1
TGTGCCAGCAGTGAAAGCGGTGGGTACGACTATGGCTACACCTTC
CASSESGGYDYGYTF
>TRBJ1-2|-|TRBD1|TRBV5-3
TGTGCCAGAAGCCAAAAGACAGGGATAGGCTACACCTTC
CARSQKTGIGYTF
>TRBJ2-2|-|TRBD1|TRBV19
TGTGCCAGTTCGGACAGGGGTTTAACCGGGGAGCTGTTTTTT
CASSDRGLTGELFF
>TRBJ1-1|few|-|TRBV27
TGTGCCAGCAGTTTGGGGCTGAACACTGAAGCTTTCTTT
CASSLGLNTEAFF
>TRBJ1-5|-|TRBD1|TRBV19
TGTGCCAGTAGGCCTGACAGGGTACGACAGCCCCAGCATTTT
CASRPDRVRQPQHF
>TRBJ2-1|once|TRBD1|TRBV5-1
TGCGCCAGCAGCTTGGGGGACAGAACCTACAATGAGCAGTTCTTC
CASSLGDRTYNEQFF
>TRBJ1-1|-|TRBD1|TRBV7-8
TGTGCCAGCAGCCAAACCGAAACAGGGGCCCTCCGGGGTTTCTTT
CASSQTETGALRGFF
>TRBJ1-1|once|TRBD1|TRBV14
TGTGCCAGCAGCCAAGGGGACAGATTTGAAGCTTTCTTT
CASSQGDRFEAFF
>TRBJ1-3|-|-|TRBV4-1
TGCGCCAGCAGCCAAGGGGCCATTGGAAACACCATATATTTT
CASSQGAIGNTIYF
>TRBJ1-2|-|TRBD1|TRBV15
TGTGCCACCAGCAGAGATAGGACAGGGACGTCTGGCTACACCTTC
CATSRDRTGTSGYTF
>TRBJ1-1|-|-|TRBV9
TGTGCCAGCAGCGTAGGACCCGTAGGGGTTACTGAAGCTTTCTTT
CASSVGPVGVTEAFF
>TRBJ1-5|-|TRBD1|TRBV28
TGTGCCAGCAGCCCAGACAGGGACAATCAGCCCCAGCATTTT
CASSPDRDNQPQHF
>TRBJ2-1|-|-|TRBV2
TGTGCCAGCAGTGGCGAGGGTCTCCCCACCAATGAGCAGTTCTTC
CASSGEGLPTNEQFF
>TRBJ1-2|-|TRBD1|TRBV6-5
TGTGCCAGCAGGGCCCACACAGGGGACAATGGCTACACCTTC
CASRAHTGDNGYTF
>TRBJ2-2|-|-|TRBV28
TGTGCCAGCAGTCCCTCGGACAGTGCGAACACCGGGGAGCTGTTTTTT
CASSPSDSANTGELFF
>TRBJ2-3|-|TRBD1|TRBV7-9
TGTGCCAGCACCGGGACAGGGAGCACAGATACGCAGTATTTT
CASTGTGSTDTQYF
>TRBJ1-2|-|TRBD1|TRBV5-1
TGCGCCAGCAGCCTGACAGGGGGCGGATATGGCTACACCTTC
CASSLTGGGYGYTF
>TRBJ2-3|-|-|TRBV7-2
TGTGCCAGCAGCTTCCCCCCGGGTGGGACTAGCACAGATACGCAGTATTTT
CASSFPPGGTSTDTQYF
>TRBJ2-7|-|TRBD2|TRBV4-1
TGCGCCAGCAGCCAAGACGGGGGGATATACTACGAGCAGTACTTC
CASSQDGGIYYEQYF
>TRBJ1-1|-|-|TRBV7-3
TGTGCCAGCAGCTTAAACTTCACCAGCCTACAGGGTAAAACTGAAGCTTTCTTT
CASSLNFTSLQGKTEAFF
>TRBJ1-1|-|TRBD1|TRBV5-4
TGTGCCAGCAGCTTGGACAGGGGAGTCACTGAAGCTTTCTTT
CASSLDRGVTEAFF
>TRBJ2-5|-|-|TRBV11-3
TGTGCCAGCAGCGGGCGGGGGCCCCAAGAGACCCAGTACTTC
CASSGRGPQETQYF
>TRBJ1-4|-|TRBD1|TRBV28
TGTGCCAGCAGCACAGGGGTTAGAGAAAAACTGTTTTTT
CASSTGVREKLFF
>TRBJ2-5|-|TRBD2|TRBV5-1
TGCGCCAGCAGCTTGGTCTCTAGCGGGAAAGAGACCCAGTACTTC
CASSLVSSGKETQYF
>TRBJ1-2|-|TRBD1|TRBV4-2
TGTGCCAGCAGCCCGCCCGGACAGGGCCCGTGGGGCTACACCTTC
CASSPPGQGPWGYTF
>TRBJ1-2|-|-|TRBV11-3
TGTGCCAGCAGCTTAGACTGCCCCCCCGGTTGGGCACCTAACTATGGCTACACCTTC
CASSLDCPPGWAPNYGYTF
>TRBJ1-5|-|-|TRBV6-2/TRBV6-3
TGTGCCAGCAGTTGGGGGCCCAATCAGCCCCAGCATTTT
CASSWGPNQPQHF
>TRBJ2-3|-|-|TRBV11-2
TGTGCCAGCAGCTTTATGAGCAGGGCTGCCACAGATACGCAGTATTTT
CASSFMSRAATDTQYF
>TRBJ2-7|-|TRBD1|TRBV11-1
TGTGCCAGCAGCTCCGGACAGGGATGGAAGCAGTACTTC
CASSSGQGWKQYF
>TRBJ1-2|-|-|TRBV13
TGTGCCAGCAGCTTTTCGTCCAACTATGGCTACACCTTC
CASSFSSNYGYTF
>TRBJ1-3|few|-|TRBV5-1
TGCGCCAGCAGCTTGGCCGTCGGGTCTAGCTCTGGAAACACCATATATTTT
CASSLAVGSSSGNTIYF
>TRBJ1-6|-|TRBD1|TRBV4-1
TGCGCCAGCAGCCAGGGACAGGGGGCGAATTCACCCCTCCACTTT
CASSQGQGANSPLHF
>TRBJ1-2|-|-|TRBV5-6
TGTGCCAGCAGCACCCTAACTTATAACTATGGCTACACCTTC
CASSTLTYNYGYTF
>TRBJ1-1|-|-|TRBV2
TGTGCCAGCAGTAATTCGCGGAACACTGAAGCTTTCTTT
CASSNSRNTEAFF
>TRBJ2-7|-|TRBD2|TRBV6-2/TRBV6-3
TGTGCCAGCAGCCCCGGGACTAGCGGGGAAGAGCAGTACTTC
CASSPGTSGEEQYF
>TRBJ2-1|-|TRBD2|TRBV6-2/TRBV6-3
TGTGCCAGCAGTTACTCTCTCGGGGGGGGTACTGAGCAGTTCTTC
CASSYSLGGGTEQFF
>TRBJ1-1|-|-|TRBV6-6
TGTGCCAGCAGTTACTCTTGGGCGAACACTGAAGCTTTCTTT
CASSYSWANTEAFF
>TRBJ2-2|-|TRBD2|TRBV11-3
TGTGCCAGCAGCTCCGGACTAGCGGGGGGCGCCGCCGGGGAGCTGTTTTTT
CASSSGLAGGAAGELFF
>TRBJ2-7|once|-|TRBV4-1
TGCGCCAGCAGCCTTGTGGGGGGACGGAGGACCTACGAGCAGTACTTC
CASSLVGGRRTYEQYF
>TRBJ1-2|-|-|TRBV6-5
TGTGCCAGCAGTTATTATACAGGGAACTATGGCTACACCTTC
CASSYYTGNYGYTF
>TRBJ2-1|-|TRBD2|TRBV24-1
TGTGCCACCAGTGATTTAGCGGGGGGGCAGGCTGAGCAGTTCTTC
CATSDLAGGQAEQFF
>TRBJ1-4|-|-|TRBV4-1
TGCGCCAGCAGCCTCATACCGGGACGGGAGAATGAAAAACTGTTTTTT
CASSLIPGRENEKLFF
>TRBJ1-5|-|TRBD1|TRBV2
TGTGCCAGCAGCACAGGGGGCCGAAGCAATCAGCCCCAGCATTTT
CASSTGGRSNQPQHF
>TRBJ1-5|-|-|TRBV6-2/TRBV6-3
TGTGCCAGCAGTCATCCGGGCGGACCGCGGGGTTATCAGCCCCAGCATTTT
CASSHPGGPRGYQPQHF
>TRBJ1-6|-|TRBD1|TRBV5-1
TGCGCCAGCAGCTTGGATCCGGGACAGGGCGGTTCACCCCTCCACTTT
CASSLDPGQGGSPLHF
>TRBJ2-3|once|-|TRBV7-9
TGTGCCAGCAGCTTAGCGTCTCACAGGCCCGTGTTT
CASSLASHRPVF
>TRBJ2-7|-|TRBD1|TRBV11-3
TGTGCCAGCAACGACAGGGCCGGGATCTACGAGCAGTACTTC
CASNDRAGIYEQYF
>TRBJ1-1|-|-|TRBV2
TGTGCCAGCCGGCAGGGTGCCACTGAAGCTTTCTTT
CASRQGATEAFF
>TRBJ2-5|-|-|TRBV7-8
TGTGCCAGCAGCTTAGCCCCCGTGGAGACCCAGTACTTC
CASSLAPVETQYF
>TRBJ2-7|-|-|TRBV27
TGTGCCAGCAGTTTGGCAGGGCCCTACGAGCAGTACTTC
CASSLAGPYEQYF
>TRBJ1-1|-|-|TRBV9
TGTGCCAGCAGCGTGGGAGTATCCCCAATGAACACTGAAGCTTTCTTT
CASSVGVSPMNTEAFF
>TRBJ2-2|-|-|TRBV18
TGTGCCAGCTCACCACCCAACAGGGTGAACACCGGGGAGCTGTTTTTT
CASSPPNRVNTGELFF
>TRBJ2-7|-|TRBD1|TRBV29-1
TGCAGCGTTGGTTCGACAGGGAACGAGCAGTACTTC
CSVGSTGNEQYF
>TRBJ2-2|-|TRBD1|TRBV19
TGTGCCAGTAGTGGGGGACAGGGGGTAGCCGGGGAGCTGTTTTTT
CASSGGQGVAGELFF
>TRBJ1-1|-|TRBD1|TRBV29-1
TGCAGCGTTGAAGAACCCCTTCCGAGGGGGCGGGTCACTGAAGCTTTCTTT
CSVEEPLPRGRVTEAFF
>TRBJ2-5|-|-|TRBV30
TGTGCCTGGAGTGTACTATTGGAGACCCAGTACTTC
CAWSVLLETQYF
>TRBJ1-2|-|-|TRBV4-1
TGCGCCAGCAGTCTTACCGGGCCAGGGTCTGGCTACACCTTC
CASSLTGPGSGYTF
>TRBJ1-6|-|-|TRBV6-1
TGTGCCAGCAGTGAAAGAGGTCGGAATCCCCTCCACTTT
CASSERGRNPLHF